The 25 T cell receptor beta chains below all came from one sample that was sequenced in a study of cytomegalovirus exposure and HLA in healthy donors. This PCR relied on a set of 60 Vbeta primers and 13 Jbeta primers. Produced via immunoSEQ multiplex PCR; TCRdb's table is partial and in-frame only. The table lists about 150,000 clones, roughly 79% of them singletons. Source material: PBMCs. These receptors were obtained from a young man in good health and CMV-seronegative.

The rearrangement links TRBV5-4 to TRBJ2-3, with TRBD1 identical over 7 bases. The CDR3 loop spans 16 amino acids. With V trimmed by 5 bases and J by 0 bases, 9 bases remained unmatched. Germline CDR1 SGHNT, CDR2 YYREEE (reference sequence). CDR3 DNA: TGTGCCAGCAGGCGGAGTGGGACAGATAGCACAGATACGCAGTATTTT. This sequence encodes CASRRSGTDSTDTQYF.

The chain couples TRBV29-1 to TRBJ1-2; TRBD1 agrees at 12 bases. The V and J ends lost 6 bases and 3 bases, in that order; junction bases with no gene match: 8. Germline values: CDR1 SQVTM, CDR2 ANQGSEA. This CDR3 is built from 15 residues. The CDR3 DNA is TGCAGCGTGTGGGACAGGGGGCGTCTTGACTATGGCTACACCTTC. Its translation: CSVWDRGRLDYGYTF.

The chain combines TRBV2 with TRBJ2-6, with D possibly matching TRBD2 (6 bases). V was trimmed by 8 bases and J by 0 bases, leaving 11 bases between them. The CDR3 length is 15 residues. Looked up from germline, CDR1 is SNHLY and CDR2 is FYNNEI. CDR3 nucleotides: TGTGCCAGCGGACGAGCGGGCTCTGGGGCCAACGTCCTGACTTTC. It encodes CASGRAGSGANVLTF.

The chain couples TRBV19 to TRBJ2-5, with D perhaps matching TRBD1 (6 bases). The ends were cut back, 3 bases at V and 2 bases at J, with 16 bases in the middle. Germline V gene data show CDR1 as LNHDA and CDR2 as SQIVND (reference sequence). This CDR3 contains 16 residues. CDR3 sequence (DNA): TGTGCCAGTAGTATTGGAACATCGACAGGACAAGAGACCCAGTACTTC. Its protein is CASSIGTSTGQETQYF.

CDR3 sequence reads: CASRSPPGGGSTGELFF. DNA of the CDR3: TGTGCCAGTAGATCCCCCCCAGGGGGTGGGAGCACCGGGGAGCTGTTTTTT. The chain employs TRBV19 and TRBJ2-2; 7 bases fit TRBD1. Trimming at V came to 6 bases and at J to 4 bases, leaving 14 bases not matched to a gene. The germline V gene has CDR1 LNHDA and CDR2 SQIVND (reference sequence). There are 17 residues in the CDR3.

Remarks on this clone: One end of the junction fails to match germline, which may point to a read error. J is TRBJ2-4 and V is TRBV27; the D gene is possibly TRBD2 (5 bases). The CDR3 has 16 amino acids. From germline, CDR1 is MNHEY and CDR2 SMNVEV (reference sequence). The CDR3 nucleotides read TGTGCCAGCAGTTCCCGGTTAGTGGGAGCCAAAAACAGTCAGTACTTC. Its protein product is CASSSRLVGAKNSQYF.

J is TRBJ1-3 and V is TRBV9; TRBD1 matches 8 bases. The CDR3 sequence is 16 residues long. Germline V gene sequence: CDR1 SGDLS, CDR2 YYNGEE. The V segment lost 3 bases and the J segment 6 bases; nucleotides outside the gene matches: 11. The CDR3 DNA sequence: TGTGCCAGCAGCGGAGAAAGGACAGGGTACACAAACACCATATATTTT. Translation: CASSGERTGYTNTIYF.

This chain joins TRBV6-6 and TRBJ2-7, with TRBD1 matching over 8 bases. The germline V gene encodes CDR1 MNHNY and CDR2 SVGAGI (reference sequence). The V gene end was trimmed by 5 bases and the J gene end by 6 bases; junction bases not matched to a gene: 3. This CDR3 spans 12 amino acids. Here the CDR3 DNA reads TGTGCCAGCAGTACAGGGGGTGGCGAGCAGTACGTC. This encodes CASSTGGGEQYV.

V is TRBV19 and J is TRBJ2-5, with 7 bases aligning to TRBD1. The V and J ends lost 3 bases and 5 bases, in that order; junction bases with no gene match: 9. Per the germline V gene, CDR1 is LNHDA and CDR2 is SQIVND (reference sequence). The CDR3 has 15 amino acids. The CDR3 here is CASSITPDRWETQYF. The CDR3, as DNA: TGTGCCAGTAGTATCACCCCGGACAGGTGGGAGACCCAGTACTTC.

The chain employs TRBV6-5 and TRBJ2-7; TRBD2 matches 9 bases. The ends lost 2 bases at V and 3 bases at J; junction bases unmatched: 5. The CDR3 runs 15 residues. Germline CDR1 and CDR2: MNHEY and SVGAGI. The CDR3 coding sequence is TGTGCCAGCAGTTACGTGCGGGGGGGACTCTACGAGCAGTACTTC. It translates to CASSYVRGGLYEQYF.

With regard to this clone: The sample contains more than one DNA sequence encoding this CDR3. The gene calls are TRBV19 and TRBJ2-5; no reliable D call. The CDR3 length is 14 residues. Germline values: CDR1 LNHDA, CDR2 SQIVND (reference sequence). V shed 2 bases and J shed 2 bases, with 9 bases lying between them. The CDR3 sequence is CASSIRGSQETQYF. CDR3 coding DNA: TGTGCCAGTAGTATAAGAGGCAGTCAAGAGACCCAGTACTTC.

In nucleotides, the CDR3 is TGTGCCTGGAGCGCGGGACGACGTCTAGAGCAGTTCTTC. As protein: CAWSAGRRLEQFF. The chain is built from TRBV30 and TRBJ2-1, with a weak D call TRBD2 (6 bases). This CDR3 has 13 residues. CDR1 is GTSNPN and CDR2 is SVGIG in the germline V gene (reference sequence). The ends were cut back, 3 bases at V and 10 bases at J, with 16 bases in the middle. Supplemented by reference TRBV30 and TRBJ2-1, the full variable domain reads SQTIHQWPATLVQPVGSPLSLECTVEGTSNPNLYWYRQAAGRGLQLLFYSVGIGQISSEVPQNLSASRPQDRQFILSSKKLLLSDSGFYLCAWSAGRRLEQFFGPGTRLTVL.

Note on this clone: This sample also contains other DNA sequences that code for the same CDR3. The chain links TRBV18 to TRBJ1-2; 8 bases are shared with TRBD1. Trimming at V came to 3 bases and at J to 1 base, leaving 1 base not matched to a gene. The CDR3 spans 14 residues. In germline, CDR1 is KGHSH, CDR2 LQKENI. The CDR3 coding sequence is TGTGCCAGCTCACCTGGACAGGGTAACTATGGCTACACCTTC. The encoded protein is CASSPGQGNYGYTF.

The chain combines TRBV5-1 with TRBJ2-2; 9 bases are a match to TRBD1. CDR1 SGHRS and CDR2 YFSETQ come from the germline V gene. V shed 0 bases, J shed 4 bases, and the junction held 4 bases outside the gene matches. CDR3 length equals 16 residues. CDR3 region: CASSLGQGVFTGELFF. The CDR3 region has the DNA TGCGCCAGCAGCTTGGGACAGGGGGTGTTCACCGGGGAGCTGTTTTTT.

V is TRBV2 and J is TRBJ1-4, with no clear D. Trimming cost V 10 bases and J 0 bases, with 15 bases left between them. The CDR3 spans 15 residues. In germline, CDR1 is SNHLY, CDR2 FYNNEI. CDR3 sequence: CATTKSPATNEKLFF. The CDR3 coding sequence is TGTGCCACCACTAAGAGCCCAGCAACTAATGAAAAACTGTTTTTT.

This clone was detected a few times. The rearrangement joins TRBV5-1 to TRBJ2-7; maybe TRBD2 (6 bases). This CDR3 region has 14 residues. V lost 5 bases and J lost 3, with 15 bases in between. Germline V gives CDR1 SGHRS, CDR2 YFSETQ. CDR3 in amino acids: CASRDSPTSYEQYV. CDR3 DNA sequence: TGCGCCAGCAGGGACTCCCCGACTAGCTACGAGCAGTACGTC.

The sample holds a few counts of this clone. The chain uses TRBV11-2 and TRBJ2-7; tentatively, D is TRBD2 (6 bases). The germline V gene encodes CDR1 SGHAT and CDR2 FQNNGV. This CDR3 is built from 14 residues. Trimming took off 5 bases at V and 6 bases at J, with 17 bases between the two ends. CDR3 bases: TGTGCCAGCAGCCCTACCGGGACGGAGGGCGAGCAGTACTTC. Protein: CASSPTGTEGEQYF.

In its sample, this clone was seen a few times. This chain connects TRBV5-1 to TRBJ1-2; unclear D gene. Deletions cut 7 bases from V and 2 bases from J, with 6 bases between. Germline V gene lookup returns CDR1 SGHRS and CDR2 YFSETQ. The CDR3 covers 11 residues. The CDR3 loop is CASGENYGYTF. DNA for the CDR3: TGCGCCAGCGGGGAGAACTATGGCTACACCTTC.

The rearrangement joins TRBV27 to TRBJ1-6, with TRBD1 as a possible D gene (5 bases). Trimming stripped 8 bases from V and 2 bases from J, with 13 bases between. The germline gives CDR1 MNHEY, CDR2 SMNVEV (reference sequence). The CDR3 consists of 15 residues. The CDR3 coding sequence is TGTGCCAGCGCTGGGGGGATTGCCTATAATTCACCCCTCCACTTT. Translation: CASAGGIAYNSPLHF.

The V call is TRBV7-9, the J call TRBJ2-1; 7 positions match TRBD2. Germline lookup yields CDR1 SEHNR and CDR2 FQNEAQ (reference sequence). The CDR3 spans 13 residues. Losses at the gene ends were 3 bases for V and 8 bases for J; bases not matched to a gene: 4. For the CDR3, the DNA is TGTGCCAGCAGCTTCGGGGAGGGCGATGAGCAGTTCTTC. This translates into CASSFGEGDEQFF. The whole variable domain, filled in from reference TRBV7-9 and TRBJ2-1, reads DTGVSQNPRHKITKRGQNVTFRCDPISEHNRLYWYRQTLGQGPEFLTYFQNEAQLEKSRLLSDRFSAERPKGSFSTLEIQRTEQGDSAMYLCASSFGEGDEQFFGPGTRLTVL.

The rearrangement joins TRBV2 to TRBJ2-5; D is possibly TRBD2 (5 bases). Germline V lookup: CDR1 SNHLY, CDR2 FYNNEI. The length of the CDR3 is 14 residues. Trimming removed 7 bases from V and 3 bases from J, with 15 bases in between. The CDR3 protein is CASTLGAYKETQYF. For the CDR3, the DNA is TGTGCCAGCACACTAGGTGCCTATAAAGAGACCCAGTACTTC.

V is TRBV10-3 and J is TRBJ2-1; 10 nucleotides align to TRBD1. CDR3 length: 15 residues. Germline V gene data show CDR1 as ENHRY and CDR2 as SYGVKD. The V gene end was trimmed by 3 bases and the J gene end by 7 bases; junction bases not matched to a gene: 6. The CDR3 here is CAISERDRGGNEQFF. For the CDR3, the DNA is TGTGCCATCAGTGAAAGGGACAGGGGTGGGAATGAGCAGTTCTTC.

The J gene is TRBJ2-4, the V gene TRBV9; TRBD2 might be the D (7 bases). Trimming shortened V by 0 bases and J by 6 bases, and 13 bases separated the two germline ends. The germline CDR1 and CDR2 sequences are SGDLS and YYNGEE. This CDR3 comprises 15 residues. The CDR3 spells CASSVDAGAINIQYF. Here the CDR3 DNA reads TGTGCCAGCAGCGTAGACGCGGGGGCTATAAACATTCAGTACTTC.

The V call is TRBV5-4, the J call TRBJ1-1, with TRBD1 matching over 8 bases. V lost 4 bases and J lost 10; bases outside the gene matches: 12. The germline gives CDR1 SGHNT, CDR2 YYREEE (reference sequence). This CDR3 spans 14 amino acids. The CDR3 spells CASSTIDRGVGAFF. The CDR3 DNA reads as TGTGCCAGCAGCACCATTGACAGGGGTGTCGGAGCTTTCTTT.

The DNA of the CDR3 is TGTGCCAGCAGCTTAAACAGTGCCTACGAGCAGTACTTC. Protein: CASSLNSAYEQYF. This chain links TRBV7-6 with TRBJ2-7; D is undetermined. The CDR3 totals 13 residues. Germline lookup yields CDR1 SGHVS and CDR2 FNYEAQ. The germline V and J ends were trimmed by 2 bases and 2 bases, with 7 bases remaining between them.